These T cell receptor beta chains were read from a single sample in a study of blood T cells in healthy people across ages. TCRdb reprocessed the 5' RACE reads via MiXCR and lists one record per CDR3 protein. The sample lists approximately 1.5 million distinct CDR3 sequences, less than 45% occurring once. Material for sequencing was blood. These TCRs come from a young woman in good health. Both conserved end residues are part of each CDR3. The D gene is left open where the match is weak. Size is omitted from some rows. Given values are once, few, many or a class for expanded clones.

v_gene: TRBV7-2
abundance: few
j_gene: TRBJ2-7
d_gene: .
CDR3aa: CASSFYLGYEQYF
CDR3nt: TGTGCCAGCAGCTTTTACCTGGGGTACGAGCAGTACTTC

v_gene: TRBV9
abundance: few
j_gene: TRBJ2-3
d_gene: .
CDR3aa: CASSLLPGTSTDTQYF
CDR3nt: TGTGCCAGCAGCTTATTACCGGGAACCAGCACAGATACGCAGTATTTT

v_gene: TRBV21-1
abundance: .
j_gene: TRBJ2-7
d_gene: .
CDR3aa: CASSKFLTGPPREQYF
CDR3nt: TGTGCCAGCAGCAAATTCTTGACCGGACCTCCTCGCGAGCAGTACTTC

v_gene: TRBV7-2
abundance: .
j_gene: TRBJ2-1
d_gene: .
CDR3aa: CASSLSSGRYGDEQFF
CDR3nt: TGTGCCAGCAGCCTTAGTTCGGGGAGATACGGGGATGAGCAGTTCTTC

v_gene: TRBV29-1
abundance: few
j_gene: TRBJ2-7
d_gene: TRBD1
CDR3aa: CSSRLSLGTGKGEQYF
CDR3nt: TGCAGCTCTCGCCTTTCACTCGGGACAGGGAAGGGGGAGCAGTACTTC

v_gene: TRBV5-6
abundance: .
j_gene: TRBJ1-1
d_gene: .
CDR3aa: CASSLEVGGTEAFF
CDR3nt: TGTGCCAGCAGCTTGGAAGTGGGAGGCACTGAAGCTTTCTTT

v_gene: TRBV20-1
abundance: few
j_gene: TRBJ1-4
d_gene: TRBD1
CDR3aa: CSAEGQAEKLFF
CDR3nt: TGCAGTGCTGAGGGACAGGCAGAAAAACTGTTTTTT

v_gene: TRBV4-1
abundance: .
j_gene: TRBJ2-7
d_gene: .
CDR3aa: CASSQGGAHDEQYF
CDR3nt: TGCGCCAGCAGCCAAGGGGGGGCCCATGACGAGCAGTACTTC

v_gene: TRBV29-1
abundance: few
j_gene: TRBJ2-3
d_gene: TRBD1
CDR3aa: CSVEGMDRGRTDTQYF
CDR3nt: TGCAGCGTTGAAGGGATGGACAGGGGGCGCACAGATACGCAGTATTTT

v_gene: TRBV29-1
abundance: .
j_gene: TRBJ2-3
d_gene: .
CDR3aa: CSVEWTDTQYF
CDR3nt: TGCAGCGTTGAATGGACAGATACGCAGTATTTT

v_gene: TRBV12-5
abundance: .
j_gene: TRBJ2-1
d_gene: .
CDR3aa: CASGPRGTNEQFF
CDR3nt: TGTGCTAGTGGTCCCCGAGGAACCAATGAGCAGTTCTTC

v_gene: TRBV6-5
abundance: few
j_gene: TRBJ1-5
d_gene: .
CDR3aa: CASSPSSFYQPQHF
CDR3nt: TGTGCCAGCAGTCCTTCCTCCTTTTATCAGCCCCAGCATTTT

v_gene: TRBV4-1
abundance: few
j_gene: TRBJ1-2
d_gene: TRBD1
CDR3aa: CASSQDLQGPNYGYTF
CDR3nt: TGCGCCAGCAGCCAAGATCTACAGGGGCCAAACTATGGCTACACCTTC

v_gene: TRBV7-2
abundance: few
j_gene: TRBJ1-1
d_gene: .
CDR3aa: CASRIPGRGTTEAFF
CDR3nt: TGTGCCAGCAGGATACCGGGACGGGGAACAACTGAAGCTTTCTTT

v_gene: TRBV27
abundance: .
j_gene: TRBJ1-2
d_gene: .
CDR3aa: CASSLMGTNYGYTF
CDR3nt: TGTGCCAGCAGTTTAATGGGGACTAACTATGGCTACACCTTC

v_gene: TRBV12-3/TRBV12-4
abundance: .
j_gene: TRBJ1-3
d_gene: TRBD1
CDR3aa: CASSPTGGHSGNTIYF
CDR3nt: TGTGCCAGCAGCCCGACAGGGGGCCACTCTGGAAACACCATATATTTT

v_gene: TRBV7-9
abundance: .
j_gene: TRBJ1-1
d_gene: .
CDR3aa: CASSLGPTGGHNTEAFF
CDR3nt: TGTGCCAGCAGCTTAGGTCCAACGGGAGGGCATAACACTGAAGCTTTCTTT

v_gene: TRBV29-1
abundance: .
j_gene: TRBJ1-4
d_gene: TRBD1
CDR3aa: CSVRPTGEGEKLFF
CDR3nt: TGCAGCGTCCGACCCACAGGGGAGGGTGAAAAACTGTTTTTT

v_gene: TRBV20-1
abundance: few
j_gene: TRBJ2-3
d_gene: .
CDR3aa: CSAPPVRLNTDTQYF
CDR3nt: TGCAGTGCCCCTCCTGTCCGCCTAAACACAGATACGCAGTATTTT

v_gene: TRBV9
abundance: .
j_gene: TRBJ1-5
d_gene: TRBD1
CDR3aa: CASSGGTGRNQPQHF
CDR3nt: TGTGCCAGCAGCGGCGGGACAGGGAGAAATCAGCCCCAGCATTTT

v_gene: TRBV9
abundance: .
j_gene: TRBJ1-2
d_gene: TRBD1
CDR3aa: CASSGRDSRIYGYTF
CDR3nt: TGTGCCAGCAGCGGCCGGGACAGCCGTATCTATGGCTACACCTTC

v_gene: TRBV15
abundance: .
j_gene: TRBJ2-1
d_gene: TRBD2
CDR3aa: CATSQLAGEYNEQFF
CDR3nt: TGTGCCACCAGCCAGCTAGCGGGGGAGTACAATGAGCAGTTCTTC

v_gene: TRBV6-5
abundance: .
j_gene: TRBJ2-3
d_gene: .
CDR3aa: CASSYGGAPDTQYF
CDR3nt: TGTGCCAGCAGTTACGGGGGTGCACCAGATACGCAGTATTTT

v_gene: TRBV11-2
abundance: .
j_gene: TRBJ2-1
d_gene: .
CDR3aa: CASSLGKGGVRDKEQFF
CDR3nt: TGTGCCAGCAGCTTGGGGAAAGGGGGAGTCCGGGACAAGGAGCAGTTCTTC

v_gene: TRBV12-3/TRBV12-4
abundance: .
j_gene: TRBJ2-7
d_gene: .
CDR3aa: CASREGEVGPDEQYF
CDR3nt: TGTGCCAGCAGGGAGGGGGAGGTCGGTCCCGATGAGCAGTACTTC

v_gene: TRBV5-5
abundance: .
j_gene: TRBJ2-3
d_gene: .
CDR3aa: CAIGTSADTQYF
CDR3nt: TGTGCCATTGGGACTTCCGCGGATACGCAGTATTTT

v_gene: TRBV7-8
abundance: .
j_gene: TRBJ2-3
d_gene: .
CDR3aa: CASSLARTLASIDTQYF
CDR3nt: TGTGCCAGCAGCTTAGCCCGGACCCTAGCGTCTATCGATACGCAGTATTTT

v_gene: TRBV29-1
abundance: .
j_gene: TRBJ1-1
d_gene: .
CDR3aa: CSAQTRLVNTEAFF
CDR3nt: TGCAGCGCCCAGACCAGACTTGTGAACACTGAAGCTTTCTTT

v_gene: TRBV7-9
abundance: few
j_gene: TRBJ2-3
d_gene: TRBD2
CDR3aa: CASSLRLAGVDTQYF
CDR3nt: TGTGCCAGCAGCTTAAGACTAGCGGGGGTAGATACGCAGTATTTT

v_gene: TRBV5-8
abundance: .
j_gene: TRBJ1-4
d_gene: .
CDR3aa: CASSPGAGSEKLFF
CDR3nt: TGTGCCAGCAGCCCGGGGGCAGGGAGTGAAAAACTGTTTTTT

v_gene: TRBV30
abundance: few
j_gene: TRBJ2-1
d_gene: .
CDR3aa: CAWSTFYNEQFF
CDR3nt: TGTGCCTGGAGCACTTTCTACAATGAGCAGTTCTTC

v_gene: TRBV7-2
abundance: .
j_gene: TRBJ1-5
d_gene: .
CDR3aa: CASSQNSGIGQPQHF
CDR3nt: TGTGCCAGCAGCCAGAATTCTGGGATTGGGCAGCCCCAGCATTTT

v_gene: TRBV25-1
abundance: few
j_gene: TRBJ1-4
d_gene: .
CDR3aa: CASSEYNRVGTNEKLFF
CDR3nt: TGTGCCAGCAGTGAATATAACAGGGTCGGGACTAATGAAAAACTGTTTTTT

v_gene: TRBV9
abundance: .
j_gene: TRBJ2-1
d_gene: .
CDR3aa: CASSVGGANNEQFF
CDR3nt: TGTGCCAGCAGCGTAGGTGGGGCAAACAATGAGCAGTTCTTC

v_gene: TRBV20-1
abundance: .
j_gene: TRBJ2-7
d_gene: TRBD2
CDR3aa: CSALTSGNYEQYF
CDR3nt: TGCAGTGCTTTGACTAGCGGGAACTACGAGCAGTACTTC

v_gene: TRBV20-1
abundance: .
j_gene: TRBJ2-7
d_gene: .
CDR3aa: CSAGGRIGVYEQYF
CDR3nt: TGCAGTGCTGGGGGCCGCATCGGGGTCTACGAGCAGTACTTC

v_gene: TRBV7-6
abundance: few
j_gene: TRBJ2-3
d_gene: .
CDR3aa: CASSLGTSPSLGAHHTQYF
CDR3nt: TGTGCCAGCAGCTTAGGAACATCACCCTCCCTAGGCGCACACCATACGCAGTATTTT

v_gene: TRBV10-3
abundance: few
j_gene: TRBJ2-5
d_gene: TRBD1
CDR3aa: CANGQGFEETQYF
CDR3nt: TGTGCCAACGGACAGGGGTTTGAAGAGACCCAGTACTTC

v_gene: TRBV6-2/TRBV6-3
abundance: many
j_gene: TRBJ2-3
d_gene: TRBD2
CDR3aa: CASSYRSGGSKDTQYF
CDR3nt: TGTGCCAGCAGTTACCGGAGCGGGGGGTCCAAAGATACGCAGTATTTT

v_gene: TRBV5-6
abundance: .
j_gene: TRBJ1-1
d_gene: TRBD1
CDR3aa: CASSLKGVTYRGGTEAFF
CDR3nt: TGTGCCAGCAGCTTGAAGGGCGTAACCTACAGGGGTGGCACTGAAGCTTTCTTT

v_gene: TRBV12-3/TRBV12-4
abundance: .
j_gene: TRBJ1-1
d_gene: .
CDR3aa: CASSSRGLAFF
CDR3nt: TGTGCCAGCAGTAGTCGGGGGCTGGCTTTCTTT

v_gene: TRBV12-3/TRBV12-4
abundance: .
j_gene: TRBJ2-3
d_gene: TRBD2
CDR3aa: CASSKLGSGGASDTQYF
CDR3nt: TGTGCCAGCAGTAAGCTCGGTAGCGGGGGGGCCTCAGATACGCAGTATTTT